These 6 T cell receptor beta chains share one sample of origin, sequenced in a study of T cell repertoires in cytomegalovirus infection. TCRdb re-analysed the reads in MiXCR, keeping a single row per CDR3 protein. The table lists some 400,000 distinct CDR3 sequences, approximately 31% of them singletons. Specimen: PBMCs. These receptors originate from a human donor in good health (CMV status not recorded). Some clones in this sample may be carry-over from other donors' samples.

The table lists this clonotype with a few counts. This chain links TRBV20-1 with TRBJ1-6; weak D call: TRBD1 (5 bases). CDR1 is DFQATT, CDR2 SNEGSKA, per germline (reference sequence). This CDR3 is 18 amino acids long. V lost 1 base and J lost 0, with 16 bases in between. CDR3 nucleotides: TGCAGTGCTAGAGCCGGGCAGGGCAGGAGCTCCTATAATTCACCCCTCCACTTT. It yields the protein CSARAGQGRSSYNSPLHF.

The sample holds a few counts of this clonotype. The chain links TRBV7-2 to TRBJ2-7, with 7 bases fitting TRBD1. V lost 5 bases, J lost 0 bases, and 10 bases stayed unmatched. The CDR3 is 16 residues long. Germline V gene sequence: CDR1 SGHTA, CDR2 FQGNSA. The CDR3 sequence is CASSPEGTVPSYEQYF. For the CDR3, the DNA is TGTGCCAGCAGCCCAGAAGGGACAGTTCCCTCCTACGAGCAGTACTTC.

V gene TRBV20-1 combines with J gene TRBJ2-7; TRBD1 might be the D (6 bases). The germline V gene has CDR1 DFQATT and CDR2 SNEGSKA (reference sequence). The CDR3 spans 16 residues. With 2 bases removed from V and 1 base from J, the gap between germline ends came to 18 bases. CDR3 DNA: TGCAGTGCTAGACCACCCTGGGCAGGGGATTCCTACGAGCAGTACTTC. It is translated as CSARPPWAGDSYEQYF.

This clonotype has only a few counts. The V gene is TRBV7-2, the J gene TRBJ1-2; D remains ambiguous. Germline CDR1 SGHTA, CDR2 FQGNSA. V lost 5 bases to trimming and J lost 1 base, with 8 bases between them. The CDR3 is 13 amino acids. CDR3 sequence: CASSLQLNYGYTF. The CDR3 DNA sequence: TGTGCCAGCAGCCTTCAACTTAACTATGGCTACACCTTC.

This clonotype was seen more than once but under ten times. The rearrangement joins TRBV2 to TRBJ1-1; a weak D match, TRBD1 (5 bases). Germline V gene data show CDR1 as SNHLY and CDR2 as FYNNEI. V was cut by 3 bases and J by 6 bases, with 11 bases left in between. This CDR3 is built from 13 residues. In nucleotides, the CDR3 is TGTGCCAGCAGTGAGAGGGGCAGGGCTGAAGCTTTCTTT. It encodes CASSERGRAEAFF. Variable domain in full (rest from reference TRBV2 and TRBJ1-1): EPEVTQTPSHQVTQMGQEVILRCVPISNHLYFYWYRQILGQKVEFLVSFYNNEISEKSEIFDDQFSVERPDGSNFTLKIRSTKLEDSAMYFCASSERGRAEAFFGQGTRLTVV.

This clonotype was counted ten times or more. The chain links TRBV4-1 to TRBJ2-4; D assignment may be TRBD1 or TRBD2 (5 bases each). The V gene's germline CDR1 is MGHRA and CDR2 YSYEKL. Trimming removed 4 bases at V and 2 bases at J, with 12 bases between. There are 15 residues in the CDR3. CDR3 in amino acids: CASSPTEGSKNIQYF. CDR3 DNA sequence: TGCGCCAGCAGCCCTACAGAGGGGTCCAAAAACATTCAGTACTTC.